The rows below give T cell receptor beta chains drawn from one sample of a study of T-cell reconstitution after alpha-beta-depleted transplantation in children. TCRdb processed the PCR reads anew with MiXCR; each CDR3 protein has one entry. The sample gives about 6,200 distinct CDR3 sequences, roughly 14% of which show up once; over 5% is in the top ten. Specimen: PBMCs, collected before TCRalphabeta/CD19-depleted stem cell transplant. The receptors stem from a boy aged 5-17 years with acute lymphoblastic leukemia, due to receive a stem cell transplant. Both conserved end residues are part of each CDR3. Fields, in order: clone size, V gene, J gene, D gene, CDR3 protein, CDR3 DNA. A D gene is named only where the DNA matches it firmly. Clone size, where shown, is once, few, many, or a class for clones that have expanded.

medium-sized	TRBV6-5	TRBJ1-6	.	CASSSRSWRLTYNSPLHF	TGTGCCAGCAGTTCGAGGTCTTGGAGGCTGACCTATAATTCACCCCTCCACTTT
medium-sized	TRBV5-8	TRBJ1-4	.	CASSLVWSNEKLFF	TGTGCCAGCAGCTTGGTCTGGTCTAATGAAAAACTGTTTTTT
medium-sized	TRBV7-2	TRBJ2-7	TRBD2	CASSLARTSGIYEQYF	TGTGCCAGCAGCTTGGCAAGGACTAGCGGGATCTACGAGCAGTACTTC
medium-sized	TRBV20-1	TRBJ2-3	.	CSASRADTQYF	TGCAGTGCAAGCAGGGCAGATACGCAGTATTTT
many	TRBV4-2	TRBJ1-2	.	CASSQDGRVNYGYTF	TGTGCCAGCAGCCAAGATGGCAGGGTAAACTATGGCTACACCTTC
many	TRBV12-3/TRBV12-4	TRBJ2-7	.	CASSLASYEQYF	TGTGCCAGCAGTTTGGCCTCCTACGAGCAGTACTTC
medium-sized	TRBV7-9	TRBJ2-1	TRBD1	CASSLRGGQSSYNEQFF	TGTGCCAGCAGCTTAAGAGGGGGCCAATCCTCCTACAATGAGCAGTTCTTC
medium-sized	TRBV12-3/TRBV12-4	TRBJ2-1	.	CASRSADIFNEQFF	TGTGCCAGCAGGTCAGCGGATATCTTCAATGAGCAGTTCTTC
many	TRBV7-2	TRBJ2-1	.	CASSFPPGEQFF	TGTGCCAGCAGCTTCCCCCCCGGTGAGCAGTTCTTC
medium-sized	TRBV11-2	TRBJ2-1	.	CASSLFDSPNSYNEQFF	TGTGCCAGCAGCCTTTTCGACTCCCCCAACTCCTACAATGAGCAGTTCTTC
.	TRBV7-9	TRBJ2-3	.	CASSGVRASTDTQYF	TGTGCCAGCAGCGGAGTGCGGGCCAGCACAGATACGCAGTATTTT
medium-sized	TRBV5-4	TRBJ2-5	TRBD2	CASSQDPSGGETQYF	TGTGCCAGCAGCCAGGACCCTAGCGGAGGGGAGACCCAGTACTTC
medium-sized	TRBV7-9	TRBJ1-1	.	CASRARSPYGMNTEAFF	TGTGCCAGCCGGGCCCGATCACCCTACGGCATGAACACTGAAGCTTTCTTT
medium-sized	TRBV7-7	TRBJ1-1	TRBD1	CASSLDRGTEAFF	TGTGCCAGCAGCTTAGACAGGGGGACTGAAGCTTTCTTT
medium-sized	TRBV5-1	TRBJ1-2	.	CASSLIPGVNYGYTF	TGCGCCAGCAGTCTGATCCCAGGGGTTAACTATGGCTACACCTTC
medium-sized	TRBV7-9	TRBJ1-4	TRBD1	CASSYTGGLDEKLFF	TGTGCCAGCAGCTACACAGGGGGCTTGGATGAAAAACTGTTTTTT
many	TRBV29-1	TRBJ1-1	TRBD1	CSVRDRGLESTEAFF	TGCAGCGTCCGGGACAGGGGGCTTGAGAGCACTGAAGCTTTCTTT
.	TRBV6-2/TRBV6-3	TRBJ2-7	.	CASSYGQPYEHYF	TGTGCCAGCAGTTACGGGCAGCCCTACGAGCACTACTTC
medium-sized	TRBV12-3/TRBV12-4	TRBJ1-5	.	CASSPGQSGSNQPQHF	TGTGCCAGCAGTCCAGGACAGTCTGGGAGCAATCAGCCCCAGCATTTT
medium-sized	TRBV7-9	TRBJ2-3	TRBD2	CASSGTSGRSTDTQYF	TGTGCCAGCAGCGGGACTAGCGGGAGATCCACAGATACGCAGTATTTT
once	TRBV6-9	TRBJ2-7	.	CAISTRNRNSYEQYF	TGTGCCATCAGTACCCGAAACAGAAACTCCTACGAGCAGTACTTC
medium-sized	TRBV7-9	TRBJ1-4	TRBD1	CASSFRTGVIGEKLFF	TGTGCCAGCAGCTTCCGGACAGGGGTGATTGGTGAAAAACTGTTTTTT
.	TRBV29-1	TRBJ2-7	TRBD1	CSVEVWQGADEQYF	TGTAGCGTTGAAGTATGGCAGGGGGCCGACGAGCAGTACTTC
medium-sized	TRBV12-3/TRBV12-4	TRBJ1-3	.	CASNPPGTYNGNTIYF	TGTGCCAGCAATCCTCCCGGGACATATAATGGAAACACCATATATTTT
medium-sized	TRBV7-8	TRBJ2-7	TRBD1	CASSTRDRNYEQYF	TGTGCCAGCAGTACCCGGGACAGGAACTACGAGCAGTACTTC
many	TRBV12-3/TRBV12-4	TRBJ1-1	.	CASTRPKNTEAFF	TGTGCCAGCACTCGACCCAAGAACACTGAAGCTTTCTTT
medium-sized	TRBV12-3/TRBV12-4	TRBJ2-1	.	CASSLNNEQFF	TGTGCCAGCAGTCTAAACAATGAGCAGTTCTTC
medium-sized	TRBV27	TRBJ2-7	.	CASSLSQSYEQYF	TGTGCCAGCAGTTTATCGCAGTCCTACGAGCAGTACTTC
medium-sized	TRBV4-2	TRBJ2-3	.	CASSPSTIRTDTQYF	TGTGCCAGCAGCCCTTCGACTATACGCACAGATACGCAGTATTTT
medium-sized	TRBV28	TRBJ2-5	.	CASSFGAGGETQYF	TGTGCCAGCAGTTTTGGGGCCGGGGGAGAGACCCAGTACTTC
many	TRBV7-2	TRBJ2-1	.	CASSLRAANEQFF	TGTGCCAGCAGCTTAAGGGCAGCCAATGAGCAGTTCTTC
many	TRBV6-2/TRBV6-3	TRBJ2-2	TRBD2	CASTSGRVTGELFF	TGTGCCAGCACGAGCGGGAGAGTCACCGGGGAGCTGTTTTTT
medium-sized	TRBV11-3	TRBJ2-7	TRBD2	CASSLTSVTYEQYF	TGTGCCAGCAGCTTAACTAGCGTCACCTACGAGCAGTACTTC
medium-sized	TRBV20-1	TRBJ2-2	.	CSVGSYTGELFF	TGCAGTGTAGGGTCGTACACCGGGGAGCTGTTTTTT
.	TRBV24-1	TRBJ2-3	.	CATSDRQSTDTQYF	TGTGCCACCAGTGACCGACAGAGCACAGATACGCAGTATTTT
medium-sized	TRBV19	TRBJ1-5	.	CASSMLNQPQHF	TGTGCCAGTAGTATGTTAAATCAGCCCCAGCATTTT
medium-sized	TRBV12-3/TRBV12-4	TRBJ2-1	.	CASNLWGRHNEQFF	TGTGCCAGCAACCTCTGGGGCAGACACAATGAGCAGTTCTTC
many	TRBV20-1	TRBJ2-3	.	CSASLRDTQYF	TGCAGTGCTAGTTTGCGGGATACGCAGTATTTT
medium-sized	TRBV2	TRBJ2-5	TRBD1	CASSERGQGGETQYF	TGTGCCAGCAGTGAAAGGGGACAGGGGGGTGAGACCCAGTACTTC
medium-sized	TRBV20-1	TRBJ2-2	TRBD2	CSARTSGRVTGELFF	TGCAGTGCACGGACTAGCGGGAGGGTTACCGGGGAGCTGTTTTTT
medium-sized	TRBV28	TRBJ1-6	.	CASSLVGGKSSYNSPLHF	TGTGCCAGCAGTTTAGTGGGGGGAAAGAGCTCCTATAATTCACCCCTCCACTTT
.	TRBV4-1	TRBJ1-6	.	CASSPTPGHINSPLHF	TGCGCCAGCAGCCCGACTCCGGGACATATTAATTCACCCCTCCACTTT
medium-sized	TRBV11-1	TRBJ1-5	TRBD1	CASSSGQGSNQPQHF	TGTGCCAGCAGCTCCGGACAGGGTAGCAATCAGCCCCAGCATTTT
medium-sized	TRBV4-2	TRBJ2-6	.	CASSQNPGGSGANVLTF	TGTGCCAGCAGCCAGAATCCTGGGGGATCTGGGGCCAACGTCCTGACTTTC
medium-sized	TRBV5-1	TRBJ2-5	.	CASSLGGAGMGETQYF	TGCGCCAGCAGCTTGGGGGGGGCAGGAATGGGAGAGACCCAGTACTTC
.	TRBV28	TRBJ1-2	.	CASRDTYGYTF	TGTGCCAGCAGGGATACCTACGGCTACACCTTC
many	TRBV5-1	TRBJ2-5	TRBD2	CASSPGLAGETQYF	TGCGCCAGCAGCCCGGGACTAGCGGGAGAGACCCAGTACTTC
medium-sized	TRBV29-1	TRBJ2-7	.	CSVQDRTRGYEQYF	TGCAGCGTACAAGACAGGACGAGGGGGTACGAGCAGTACTTC
medium-sized	TRBV5-6	TRBJ1-2	.	CASSLWGDGYTF	TGTGCCAGCAGCTTGTGGGGAGATGGCTACACCTTC
medium-sized	TRBV7-8	TRBJ2-7	.	CASSLVPGAYEQYF	TGTGCCAGCAGCTTAGTTCCCGGGGCCTACGAGCAGTACTTC
medium-sized	TRBV6-2/TRBV6-3	TRBJ1-1	.	CASSYSKGQPHSGDTEAFF	TGTGCCAGCAGTTACTCGAAGGGGCAGCCCCACTCAGGGGACACTGAAGCTTTCTTT
many	TRBV7-2	TRBJ2-7	TRBD2	CASSNYLGSGSSYEQYF	TGTGCCAGCAGCAATTACCTGGGAAGCGGGAGTTCCTACGAGCAGTACTTC
.	TRBV20-1	TRBJ1-4	TRBD1	CSAQGVGNEKLFF	TGCAGTGCCCAGGGGGTAGGAAATGAAAAACTGTTTTTT
medium-sized	TRBV5-1	TRBJ1-1	.	CASSLVGDYTEAFF	TGCGCCAGCAGCTTGGTCGGGGATTACACTGAAGCTTTCTTT
.	TRBV12-3/TRBV12-4	TRBJ2-5	.	CASNRIPFRETQYF	TGTGCCAGCAACAGGATCCCCTTTCGGGAGACCCAGTACTTC
medium-sized	TRBV12-3/TRBV12-4	TRBJ2-3	.	CASSLLDTQYF	TGTGCCAGCAGTTTATTGGATACGCAGTATTTT
medium-sized	TRBV18	TRBJ2-3	TRBD2	CASSPPFTSVENTQYF	TGTGCCAGCTCACCACCCTTTACTAGCGTAGAGAATACGCAGTATTTT
many	TRBV7-2	TRBJ2-7	.	CASSVGRVNYEQYF	TGTGCCAGCAGCGTCGGAAGGGTAAATTACGAGCAGTACTTC
medium-sized	TRBV4-3	TRBJ2-2	TRBD1	CASSLNRGPNTGELFF	TGCGCCAGCAGCCTCAACAGGGGGCCGAACACCGGGGAGCTGTTTTTT